These T cell receptor beta chains were read from a single sample in a study of cytomegalovirus exposure and HLA in healthy donors. Produced via immunoSEQ multiplex PCR; TCRdb's table is partial and in-frame only. The repertoire consists of around 200,000 clones, with roughly 82% occurring once and the leading ten covering 5.5% to 7.5%. The sequenced sample consisted of PBMCs. The receptors here all came from a man aged 35 to 55 in good health and CMV-seropositive. The CDR3 runs from the conserved cysteine through the conserved F or W.

TRBV16 | CASSQSGQGNQPQHF
TRBV2 | CASSEGGFGYTF
TRBV28 | CASRMQGSIYSGNTIYF
TRBV29-1 | CSVVQGVNQPQHF
TRBV10-3 | CAISGLADYNEQFF
TRBV28 | CASSLDKANEAFF
TRBV2 | CASSVFGSVSNQPQHF
TRBV18 | CASSADRHTEAFF
TRBV7-2 | CASSQGQGLKTQYF
TRBV9 | CASSERGIRGEKLFF
TRBV4-1 | CASSQDPAGVSNEQYF
TRBV14 | CASSQHRGRTNEKLFF
TRBV2 | CASTPTGVKSDTQYF
TRBV5-8 | CASSLVGDYGYTF
TRBV10-2 | CASSESRYNEQFF
TRBV19 | CASSQGLARVEQYF
TRBV5-6 | CASSLGDGVVETQYF
TRBV6-5 | CASRRTDFNQPQHF
TRBV19 | CASKPGQGPYSNQPQHF
TRBV7-9 | CASSRTGDTEAFF
TRBV9 | CASSVGRGDTQYF
TRBV10-1 | CASSLDLNTEAFF
TRBV9 | CASSTGGLAGDRGETQYF
TRBV6-1 | CASSERVGGGTDTQYF
TRBV29-1 | CSVTSGGAGGTQYF
TRBV14 | CASSLRRTPNSPLHF
TRBV10-3 | CAISEPTDRGGRETQYF
TRBV6-6 | CASIPGQGSYEQYF
TRBV9 | CASSVSGRKTQYF
TRBV6-5 | CASSRGQATHHEQYF
TRBV5-6 | CASTMREGFSGNTIYF
TRBV5-5 | CASSTTPAMNTEAFF
TRBV5-6 | CASSGRLAGEGFNEQFF
TRBV27 | CASSLSGRGYEQYF
TRBV10-1 | CASSESEDTDTQYF
TRBV7-9 | CASSLAGERFTDTQYF
TRBV6-5 | CASSRLAVYNEQFF
TRBV10-1 | CASSEIASGTHNEQFF
TRBV27 | CASSFSDRAYEQYF
TRBV4-1 | CASSQDLWQGYEKLFF
TRBV5-6 | CASSLGGNSYNEQFF
TRBV18 | CASDRGYSNQPQHF
TRBV18 | CASSPLTVNTEAFF
TRBV28 | CASRPVPGQGAYEQFF
TRBV5-5 | CASSPAGAAINQPQHF
TRBV13 | CASSKGGGGFF
TRBV9 | CASSVEGQKGEGANEKLFF
TRBV7-4 | CPSLRCWGAEAFF
TRBV7-8 | CASSLAVSTGGNEKLFF
TRBV11-2 | CASSPTSGSYNEQFF
TRBV10-3 | CAISERAAQLNEQFF